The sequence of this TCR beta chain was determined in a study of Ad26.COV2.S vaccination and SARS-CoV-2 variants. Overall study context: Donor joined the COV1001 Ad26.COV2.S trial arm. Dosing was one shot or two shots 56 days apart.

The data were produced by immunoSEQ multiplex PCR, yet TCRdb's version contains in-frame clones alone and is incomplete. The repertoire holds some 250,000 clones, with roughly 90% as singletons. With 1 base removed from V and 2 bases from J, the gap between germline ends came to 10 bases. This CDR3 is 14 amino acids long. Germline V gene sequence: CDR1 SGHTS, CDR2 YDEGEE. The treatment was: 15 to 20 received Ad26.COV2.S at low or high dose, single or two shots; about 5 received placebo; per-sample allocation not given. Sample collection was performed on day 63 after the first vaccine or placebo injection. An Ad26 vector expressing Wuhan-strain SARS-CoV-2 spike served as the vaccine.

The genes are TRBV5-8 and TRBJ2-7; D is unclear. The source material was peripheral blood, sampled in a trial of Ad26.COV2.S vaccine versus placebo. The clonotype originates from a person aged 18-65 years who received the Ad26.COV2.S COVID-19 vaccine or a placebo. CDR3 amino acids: CASSLSDGTYEQYF. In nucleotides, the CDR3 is TGTGCCAGCAGCTTGTCGGACGGAACCTACGAGCAGTACTTC.